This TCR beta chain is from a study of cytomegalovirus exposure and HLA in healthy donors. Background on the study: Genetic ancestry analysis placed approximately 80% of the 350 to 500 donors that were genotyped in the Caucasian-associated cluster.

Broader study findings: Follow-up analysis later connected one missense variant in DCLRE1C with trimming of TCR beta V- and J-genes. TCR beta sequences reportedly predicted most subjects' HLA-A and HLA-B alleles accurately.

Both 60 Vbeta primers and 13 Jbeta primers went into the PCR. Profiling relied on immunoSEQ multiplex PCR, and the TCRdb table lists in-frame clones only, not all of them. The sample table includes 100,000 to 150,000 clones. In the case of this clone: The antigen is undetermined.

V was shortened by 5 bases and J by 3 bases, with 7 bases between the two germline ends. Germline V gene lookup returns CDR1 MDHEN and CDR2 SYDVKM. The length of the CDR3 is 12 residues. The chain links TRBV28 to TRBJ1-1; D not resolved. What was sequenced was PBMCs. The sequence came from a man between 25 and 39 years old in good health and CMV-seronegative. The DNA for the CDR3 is TGTGCCAGCAGTCTTGGAGACACTGAAGCTTTCTTT. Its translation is CASSLGDTEAFF.